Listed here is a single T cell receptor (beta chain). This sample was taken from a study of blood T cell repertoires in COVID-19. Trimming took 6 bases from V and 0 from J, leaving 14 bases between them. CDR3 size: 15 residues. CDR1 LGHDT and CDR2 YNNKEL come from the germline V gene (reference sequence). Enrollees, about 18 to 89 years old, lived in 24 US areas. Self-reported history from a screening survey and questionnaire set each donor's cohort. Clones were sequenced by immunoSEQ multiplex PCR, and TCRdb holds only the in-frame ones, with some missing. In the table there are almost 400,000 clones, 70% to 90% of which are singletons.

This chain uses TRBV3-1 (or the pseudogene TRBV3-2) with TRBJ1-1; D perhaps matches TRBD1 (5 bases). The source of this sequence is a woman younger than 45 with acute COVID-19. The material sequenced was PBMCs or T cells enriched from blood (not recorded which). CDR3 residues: CASRQSTALNTEAFF. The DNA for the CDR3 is TGTGCCAGCAGACAGTCGACAGCGTTGAACACTGAAGCTTTCTTT.